The subject of this entry is one T cell receptor (beta chain). This sample is part of a study of PD-1 blockade in classical Hodgkin lymphoma. The time point: newly diagnosed, previously untreated cHL patient sample. Clones were sequenced by immunoSEQ multiplex PCR, and TCRdb holds only the in-frame ones, with some missing. The profile covers around 50,000 clones, with roughly 93% appearing a single time and approximately 4.9% taken by the ten largest. The trim removed 0 bases at V and 0 bases at J, leaving 2 bases unmatched. The V gene's germline CDR1 is LNHNV and CDR2 YYDKDF (reference sequence). The CDR3 has 16 residues.

V is TRBV15 and J is TRBJ1-5; TRBD1 matches 7 bases. The sequenced sample consisted of peripheral blood mononuclear cells (PBMCs). This clonotype was obtained from a human donor with classical Hodgkin lymphoma. The DNA of the CDR3 is TGTGCCACCAGCAGAGAGAGGGGGCCTAGCAATCAGCCCCAGCATTTT. Encoded protein: CATSRERGPSNQPQHF.